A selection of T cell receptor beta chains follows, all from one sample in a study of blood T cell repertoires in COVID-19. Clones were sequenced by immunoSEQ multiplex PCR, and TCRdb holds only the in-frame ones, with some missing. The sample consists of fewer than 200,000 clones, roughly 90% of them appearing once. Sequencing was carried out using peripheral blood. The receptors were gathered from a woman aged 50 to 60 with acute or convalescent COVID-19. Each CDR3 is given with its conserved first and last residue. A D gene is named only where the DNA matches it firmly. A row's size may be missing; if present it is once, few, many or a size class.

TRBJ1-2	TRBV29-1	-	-	TGCAGCGTTACAAGAACGACGGACAGATTTAACTATGGCTACACCTTC	CSVTRTTDRFNYGYTF
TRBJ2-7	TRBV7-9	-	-	TGTGCCAGCAGCTTAGCCGGGAACCACTACGAGCAGTACTTC	CASSLAGNHYEQYF
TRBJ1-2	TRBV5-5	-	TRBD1	TGTGCCAGCAGCTTGGGGCAGGGGGGAGGCTACACCTTC	CASSLGQGGGYTF
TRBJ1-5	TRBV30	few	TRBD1	TGTGCCTGGAGTGACAGGGGTGATCAGCCCCAGCATTTT	CAWSDRGDQPQHF
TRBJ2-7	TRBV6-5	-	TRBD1	TGTGCCAGCAGCCGCGGGACAGGCGACTCCTACGAGCAGTACTTC	CASSRGTGDSYEQYF
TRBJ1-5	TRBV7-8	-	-	TGTGCCAGCAGCTTAAATACGGGCAATCAGCCCCAGCATTTT	CASSLNTGNQPQHF
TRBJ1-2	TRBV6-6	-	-	TGTGCCAGCAAAAGACAGACTAACTATGGCTACACCTTC	CASKRQTNYGYTF
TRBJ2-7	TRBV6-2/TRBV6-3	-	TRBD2	TGTGCCAGCAGTTACGGGACTAGCGGCAGTTACGAGCAGTACTTC	CASSYGTSGSYEQYF
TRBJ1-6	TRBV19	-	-	TGTGCCAGTAGTATTCAGGGGTATAATTCACCCCTCCACTTT	CASSIQGYNSPLHF
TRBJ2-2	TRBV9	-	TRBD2	TGTGCCAGCAGCGCACTAGCGGACACCGGGGAGCTGTTTTTT	CASSALADTGELFF
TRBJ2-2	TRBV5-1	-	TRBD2	TGCGCCAGCAGCTCTGGGACTAGCGCTACGGGCGGGGAGCTGTTTTTT	CASSSGTSATGGELFF
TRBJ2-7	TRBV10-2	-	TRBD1	TGCGCCAGCACGGACAGGGACTACGAGCAGTACTTC	CASTDRDYEQYF
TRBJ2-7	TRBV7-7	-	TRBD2	TGTGCCAGCAGCTTAGGGGGGAGGGACGACGGCGAGCAGTACTTC	CASSLGGRDDGEQYF
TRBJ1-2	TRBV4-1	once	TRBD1	TGCGCCAGCAGCCACCAGGGACAGGGGGGCTATGGCTACACCTTC	CASSHQGQGGYGYTF
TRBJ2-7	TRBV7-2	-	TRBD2	TGTGCCAGCAGCTTTAGCGGGGGGGCCCACGAGCAGTACTTC	CASSFSGGAHEQYF
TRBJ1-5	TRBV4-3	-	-	TGCGCCAGCAGCCAAGATTTCGACTCGAATCAGCCCCAGCATTTT	CASSQDFDSNQPQHF
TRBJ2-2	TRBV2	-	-	TGTGCCAGCAAGAGGGTAGAAACCGGGGAGCTGTTTTTT	CASKRVETGELFF
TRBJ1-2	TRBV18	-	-	TGTGCCAGCTCACCAAGGACTGATTATGGCTACACCTTC	CASSPRTDYGYTF
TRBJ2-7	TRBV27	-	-	TGTGCCAGCAGTCCGCCCTATTCCTACGAGCAGTACTTC	CASSPPYSYEQYF
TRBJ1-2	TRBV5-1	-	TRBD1	TGCGCCAGCAGCTTGGGGCCGGGACAGGGAGGAGGTGGCTACACCTTC	CASSLGPGQGGGGYTF
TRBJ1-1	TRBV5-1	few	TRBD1	TGCGCCAGCAGCTCTCAAACAGGGGGGTATGCTGAAGCTTTCTTT	CASSSQTGGYAEAFF
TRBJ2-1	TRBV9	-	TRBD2	TGTGCCAGCAGCGCCCGGGTAGCGGGATGGAATGAGCAGTTCTTC	CASSARVAGWNEQFF
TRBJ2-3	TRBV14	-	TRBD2	TGTGCCAGCAGAGCCGGGAGGAGCACAGATACGCAGTATTTT	CASRAGRSTDTQYF
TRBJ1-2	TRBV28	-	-	TGTGCCAGCAGTAGGGACACCAACTATGGCTACACCTTC	CASSRDTNYGYTF
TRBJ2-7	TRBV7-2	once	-	TGTGCCAGCAGCTTAGTCACTAGCTCCTACGAGCAGTACTTC	CASSLVTSSYEQYF
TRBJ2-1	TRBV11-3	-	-	TGTGCCAGCAGCTTCAGCTACAATGAGCAGTTCTTC	CASSFSYNEQFF
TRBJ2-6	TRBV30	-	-	TGTGCCTGGAGTGTGCAGTCCTCTGGGGCCAACGTCCTGACTTTC	CAWSVQSSGANVLTF
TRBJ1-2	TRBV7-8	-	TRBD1	TGTGCCAGCAGCCCCCACGGACAGGGGAACTATGGCTACACCTTC	CASSPHGQGNYGYTF
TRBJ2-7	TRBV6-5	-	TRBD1	TGTGCCAGTCTAAGAGCAGGGGGCAGCGAGCAGTACTTC	CASLRAGGSEQYF
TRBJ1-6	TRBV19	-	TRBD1	TGTGCCAGTAGTGGCAGGGGGCGCTTCAATTCACCCCTCCACTTT	CASSGRGRFNSPLHF
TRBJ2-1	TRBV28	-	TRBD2	TGTGCCAGCAGTTTACGGAGCGGGAGGGCCCTCTTGAACAATGAGCAGTTCTTC	CASSLRSGRALLNNEQFF
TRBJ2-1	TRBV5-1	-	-	TGCGCCAGCACCTCATCTACCTACAATGAGCAGTTCTTC	CASTSSTYNEQFF
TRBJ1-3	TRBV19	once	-	TGTGCCAGTAGTATAGTGGCGGGAGAGGCTGGAAACACCATATATTTT	CASSIVAGEAGNTIYF
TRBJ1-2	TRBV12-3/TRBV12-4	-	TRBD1	TGTGCCAGCAGTAAATTGACAGGGAATGGCTACACCTTC	CASSKLTGNGYTF
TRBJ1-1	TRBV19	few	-	TGTGCCAGTAGTATAACCTACTCCGGGACAGAAGCTTTCTTT	CASSITYSGTEAFF
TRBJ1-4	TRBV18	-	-	TGTGCCAGCTCACCGGGGCTAACTAATGAAAAACTGTTTTTT	CASSPGLTNEKLFF
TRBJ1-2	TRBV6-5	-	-	TGTGCCAGCAGTTGGACAGACTATGGCTACACCTTC	CASSWTDYGYTF
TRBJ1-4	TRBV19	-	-	TGTGCCAGTAGTGCCGGGTCCGCCGGTGAAAAACTGTTTTTT	CASSAGSAGEKLFF
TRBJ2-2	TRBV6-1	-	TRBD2	TGTGCCAGCAGTGAATGGGCGGGGGCGAACACCGGGGAGCTGTTTTTT	CASSEWAGANTGELFF
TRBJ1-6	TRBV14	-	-	TGTGCCAGCAGCCAAACAATGCAGGGAAATTCACCCCTCCACTTT	CASSQTMQGNSPLHF
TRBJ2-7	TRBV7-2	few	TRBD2	TGTGCCAGCGGTCCTAGCGGGGGGGCGAAAGAGCAGTACTTC	CASGPSGGAKEQYF
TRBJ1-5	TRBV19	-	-	TGTGCCAGTAGTATTGCTCCGGACTATAGCAATCAGCCCCAGCATTTT	CASSIAPDYSNQPQHF
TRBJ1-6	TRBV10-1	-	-	TGCGCCAGCAGTGAGGCCCTCGCCGGAGCAAAGTCATATAATTCACCCCTCCACTTT	CASSEALAGAKSYNSPLHF
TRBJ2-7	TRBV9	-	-	TGTGCCAGCAGCTCCCGCCAGGGGAACGAGCAGTACTTC	CASSSRQGNEQYF
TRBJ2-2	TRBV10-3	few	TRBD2	TGTGCCATCAGTGAACTTCCTAGCGGGGGGACCGGGGAGCTGTTTTTT	CAISELPSGGTGELFF
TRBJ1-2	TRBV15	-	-	TGTGCCACCAGCAGGAACCGGGGGGCCTATGGCTACACCTTC	CATSRNRGAYGYTF
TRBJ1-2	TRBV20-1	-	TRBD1	TGCAGGGCGGGACAGTTCGGTGCTACCTTC	CRAGQFGATF
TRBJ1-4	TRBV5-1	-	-	TGCGCCAGCAGCTCCACTCCCGACAGCCATAATGAAAAACTGTTTTTT	CASSSTPDSHNEKLFF
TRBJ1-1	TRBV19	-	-	TGTGCCAGTAGTATGGGTGACAGAAACACTGAAGCTTTCTTT	CASSMGDRNTEAFF